This paragraph reports one T cell receptor beta chain. As yet, its antigen is unknown. Losses at the gene ends were 4 bases for V and 5 bases for J; bases not matched to a gene: 5. The CDR3 runs 15 residues. Germline V gene data show CDR1 as SGHKS and CDR2 as YYEKEE (reference sequence). This sample is part of a study of glioma-infiltrating T cells after dendritic cell vaccination. Across the whole study: Patients received three intradermal dendritic cell vaccine injections at biweekly intervals.

Findings and caveats of the study: Longer survival after dendritic cell vaccination followed higher pretreatment TIL content.

Only patients with spare fresh-frozen tumor and over two years of follow-up were included. Primers: 60 V beta forward and 13 J beta reverse. Clones were sequenced by immunoSEQ multiplex PCR, and TCRdb holds only the in-frame ones, with some missing. The table shows tens of thousands of clones, with 80% to 90% occurring only once. The rearrangement links TRBV5-5 to TRBJ1-5; 11 bases match TRBD1. The sequencing used blood, collected before dendritic cell vaccination. This clonotype was obtained from a human donor with glioblastoma. CDR3 amino acids: CASSEGQGVDQPQHF. As DNA, the CDR3 is TGTGCCAGCAGCGAGGGACAGGGGGTCGATCAGCCCCAGCATTTT.